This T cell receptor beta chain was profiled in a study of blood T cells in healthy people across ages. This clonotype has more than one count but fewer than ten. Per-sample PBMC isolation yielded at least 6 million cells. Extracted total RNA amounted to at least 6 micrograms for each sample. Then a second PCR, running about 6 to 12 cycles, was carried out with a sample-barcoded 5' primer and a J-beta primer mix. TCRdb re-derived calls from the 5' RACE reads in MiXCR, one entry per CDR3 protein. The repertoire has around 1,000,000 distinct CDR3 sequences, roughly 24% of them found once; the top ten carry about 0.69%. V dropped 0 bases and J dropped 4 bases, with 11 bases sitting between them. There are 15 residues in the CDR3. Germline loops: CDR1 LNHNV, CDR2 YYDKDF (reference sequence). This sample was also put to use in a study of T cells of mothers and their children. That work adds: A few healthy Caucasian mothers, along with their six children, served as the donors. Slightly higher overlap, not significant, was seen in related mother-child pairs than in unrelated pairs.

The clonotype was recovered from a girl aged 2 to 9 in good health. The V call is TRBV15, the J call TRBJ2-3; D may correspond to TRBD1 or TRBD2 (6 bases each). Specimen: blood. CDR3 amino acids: CATSRDPRGADTQYF. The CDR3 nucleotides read TGTGCCACCAGCAGAGATCCTAGGGGGGCAGATACGCAGTATTTT.